The present T cell receptor (beta chain) was sequenced within a study of response to subunit inactivated influenza vaccine. Whole-study findings and limits: Few new T cells, the authors suggested, are recruited by each seasonal influenza vaccination.

To note about this clonotype: The antigen is undetermined.

Trimming left V 5 bases short and J 6 bases short, with 13 bases between. The CDR3 covers 12 residues. CDR1 and CDR2 (germline): DFQATT, SNEGSKA (reference sequence). Each CDR3 protein gets one entry after TCRdb re-called the RT-PCR reads with MiXCR. The data show around 250,000 distinct CDR3 sequences, with 10% to 15% seen just once and roughly 7.7% held by the top ten. Sequenced material: non-naive T cells sorted from PBMCs, taken 14 to 15 days before vaccination. This receptor was taken from a man aged 45-60 years who received an inactivated influenza vaccine. V and J are TRBV20-1 and TRBJ1-2; D possibly corresponds to TRBD1 (5 bases). CDR3 loop: CSAGKGADGYTF. The CDR3 DNA follows: TGCAGTGCTGGGAAAGGGGCGGATGGCTACACCTTC.